A single sample gave rise to the 25 T cell receptor beta chains below, sequenced in a study of cytotoxic CD8 clonotypes in ibrutinib-treated CLL. Produced via immunoSEQ multiplex PCR; TCRdb's table is partial and in-frame only. In the table there are approximately 200,000 clones, around three quarters of which are singletons. Sequences were derived from PBMCs, sampled after 24 months of ibrutinib treatment. The receptors derive from a human donor with chronic lymphocytic leukemia.

The chain employs TRBV28 and TRBJ2-1; a weak D match, TRBD2 (6 bases). Germline CDR1 MDHEN, CDR2 SYDVKM. This CDR3 contains 15 residues. Deletions cut 6 bases from V and 7 bases from J, with 19 bases between. This chain's CDR3 is CASSTPGLVRNEQFF. DNA of the CDR3: TGTGCCAGCAGCACTCCGGGACTTGTACGAAATGAGCAGTTCTTC.

This clone showed up just a few times. The chain links TRBV30 to TRBJ1-1; D is unresolved. The V and J ends lost 0 bases and 4 bases respectively, with 6 bases between them. Germline loops: CDR1 GTSNPN, CDR2 SVGIG (reference sequence). The CDR3 has 12 residues. In DNA form, the CDR3 reads TGTGCCTGGAGTGTACTAGGCACTGAAGCTTTCTTT. Amino acids: CAWSVLGTEAFF.

The chain uses TRBV7-9 and TRBJ2-1; tentative D call: TRBD1 (6 bases). CDR1 is SEHNR, CDR2 FQNEAQ, per germline (reference sequence). The CDR3 spans 15 residues. V gave up 2 bases and J gave up 5 bases, with 13 bases separating them. CDR3 loop: CASSLMGTMNNEQFF. The CDR3 nucleotides read TGTGCCAGCAGCTTAATGGGGACAATGAACAATGAGCAGTTCTTC.

V and J are TRBV10-2 and TRBJ2-2; D is uncertain. Germline CDR1 and CDR2: WSHSY and SAAADI. The V end was cut by 2 bases, the J end by 8 bases, with 12 bases between. CDR3 length equals 14 residues. The CDR3 region has the DNA TGCGCCAGCAGTGAGCCCCCCGGTTCGGGGGAGCTGTTTTTT. This encodes CASSEPPGSGELFF.

V usage is TRBV20-1 and J usage is TRBJ2-1, with D hard to call. The CDR3 has 11 amino acids. Germline CDR1 is DFQATT and CDR2 is SNEGSKA (reference sequence). Trimming shortened V by 2 bases and J by 8 bases, and 7 bases separated the two germline ends. The DNA of the CDR3 is TGCAGTGCTAGATACTCTGATGAGCAGTTCTTC. It codes for CSARYSDEQFF.

V gene TRBV29-1 combines with J gene TRBJ2-7, with a possible D match to TRBD1 (5 bases). In germline, CDR1 is SQVTM, CDR2 ANQGSEA. V was cut by 1 base and J by 3 bases, with 25 bases left in between. There are 18 residues in the CDR3. DNA of the CDR3: TGCAGCGTTGAAGGCCTCTCCAGGGTGAACGCGCCACACTACGAGCAGTACTTC. It translates to CSVEGLSRVNAPHYEQYF.

This clone has only a few counts. The chain links TRBV18 to TRBJ2-3; D possibly corresponds to TRBD1 (6 bases). CDR1 is KGHSH and CDR2 is LQKENI in the germline V gene. The ends were cut back, 3 bases at V and 6 bases at J, with 10 bases in the middle. The length of the CDR3 is 13 residues. CDR3 DNA: TGTGCCAGCTCACCTACAGGGCCCGATACGCAGTATTTT. Its protein product is CASSPTGPDTQYF.

The CDR3 DNA reads as TGTGCCAGCAGTCGGCATCAGCTCTACGAGCAGTACTTC. Amino acids: CASSRHQLYEQYF. The rearrangement uses TRBV28 and TRBJ2-7; no firm D call. Germline V gives CDR1 MDHEN, CDR2 SYDVKM. V lost 5 bases, J lost 3 bases, and 11 bases lay in between. The CDR3 contains 13 residues.

This chain joins TRBV28 and TRBJ1-2; no firm D call. CDR1 and CDR2 from the germline V gene are MDHEN and SYDVKM. V was clipped by 3 bases and J by 7 bases, with 9 bases between them. This CDR3 has 12 amino acids. Here the CDR3 DNA reads TGTGCCAGCAGTTTGACGGAACTTGGCTACACCTTC. This sequence encodes CASSLTELGYTF.

The chain uses TRBV5-6 and TRBJ1-5; perhaps TRBD1 as D (5 bases). Germline CDR1 SGHDT, CDR2 YYEEEE. This CDR3 is 16 amino acids long. V was shortened by 6 bases and J by 1 base, with 17 bases between the two germline ends. The chain's CDR3 is CASNSWGGGSNQPQHF. In nucleotides, the CDR3 is TGTGCCAGCAACTCATGGGGCGGAGGAAGCAATCAGCCCCAGCATTTT. Complete variable domain (other parts from reference TRBV5-6 and TRBJ1-5): DAGVTQSPTHLIKTRGQQVTLRCSPKSGHDTVSWYQQALGQGPQFIFQYYEEEERQRGNFPDRFSGHQFPNYSSELNVNALLLGDSALYLCASNSWGGGSNQPQHFGDGTRLSIL.

The chain is built from TRBV5-4 and TRBJ1-1; no definite D call. From germline, CDR1 is SGHNT and CDR2 YYREEE (reference sequence). The CDR3 length is 13 residues. Trimming cost V 1 base and J 3 bases, with 7 bases left between them. The CDR3 sequence is CASSLPAYTEAFF. The CDR3 DNA reads TGTGCCAGCAGCTTGCCGGCGTACACTGAAGCTTTCTTT.

The V gene is TRBV27, the J gene TRBJ2-7; 8 bases line up with TRBD1. Trimming cost V 3 bases and J 4 bases; bases outside gene matches: 2. Germline CDR1 reads MNHEY; CDR2 reads SMNVEV (reference sequence). This CDR3 comprises 13 residues. CDR3 DNA: TGTGCCAGCAGTTTTGGGACAGGATACGAGCAGTACTTC. Its translation is CASSFGTGYEQYF.

The chain carries TRBV4-3 and TRBJ2-2; the match to TRBD2 covers 11 bases. The CDR3 consists of 18 residues. Germline CDR1 LGHNA, CDR2 YSLEER. V shed 3 bases and J 6 bases; nucleotides not matched to a gene: 12. CDR3 in DNA: TGCGCCAGCAGCCATGTACTCCCGCTAGCGGGAGGCGCCGGGGAGCTGTTTTTT. Translated, it gives CASSHVLPLAGGAGELFF.

The chain links TRBV6-6 to TRBJ1-1, with no clear D. The V end lost 0 bases, the J end lost 4 bases, and 6 bases lay between the germline ends. CDR3 size: 13 residues. CDR1 and CDR2 (germline): MNHNY, SVGAGI (reference sequence). The CDR3 sequence: CASSYSRSTEAFF. The CDR3 DNA reads TGTGCCAGCAGTTACTCGCGCAGCACTGAAGCTTTCTTT.

This clone was detected once. The chain links TRBV18 to TRBJ2-1, with TRBD2 matching 10 bases. Germline CDR1 KGHSH, CDR2 LQKENI. J lost 4 bases, V lost 3 bases, and 3 bases had no gene match. The CDR3 is 15 amino acids. CDR3 DNA sequence: TGTGCCAGCTCACCGAAACTAGCGGGATACAATGAGCAGTTCTTC. This sequence encodes CASSPKLAGYNEQFF.

This rearrangement joins TRBV7-2 to TRBJ1-1; D call uncertain. Per the germline V gene, CDR1 is SGHTA and CDR2 is FQGNSA. Trimming removed 7 bases from V and 6 bases from J, with 18 bases in between. The CDR3 is 14 residues long. CDR3 sequence (DNA): TGTGCCAGCACTACGGGGTTGCGATATGCTGAAGCTTTCTTT. Protein sequence: CASTTGLRYAEAFF.

V is TRBV10-3 and J is TRBJ2-7; TRBD1 matches at 8 bases. The CDR3 has 15 amino acids. CDR1 and CDR2 (germline): ENHRY, SYGVKD. The V segment lost 0 bases and the J segment 6 bases; nucleotides outside the gene matches: 7. The CDR3 coding sequence is TGTGCCATCAGTGAGTCGAGTTTGCAGGGGGCCGAGCAGTACTTC. This codes for CAISESSLQGAEQYF.

This clone has only a few counts. J is TRBJ2-7 and V is TRBV6-1; the match to TRBD1 covers 10 bases. This CDR3 is built from 14 residues. Germline V gene sequence: CDR1 MNHNS, CDR2 SASEGT. J was trimmed by 6 bases and V by 7 bases; bases with no gene match: 9. The CDR3 reads CASTTATGGGEQYF. The CDR3 DNA reads as TGTGCCAGCACTACAGCGACAGGGGGCGGCGAGCAGTACTTC.

Comment on this clone: The CDR3 carries no conserved terminal phenylalanine or tryptophan, so it likely arises from a read error. Because the CDR3's place on the DNA is in doubt, the DNA is left out and the CDR3 is given as listed by TCRdb. The rearrangement joins TRBV16 to TRBJ2-7; TRBD1 is taken as the D call from the table, unchecked against the DNA. The CDR3 is 13 residues long, counting both termini. CDR1 is KGHSY and CDR2 is FQNENV in the germline V gene. This CDR3 is CASSRQSVVGRGY.

The CDR3 protein is CASSWLRQGAREQYF. The CDR3 bases are TGTGCCAGCAGTTGGCTCCGACAGGGAGCGAGGGAGCAGTACTTC. V gene TRBV28 combines with J gene TRBJ2-7; 7 nucleotides line up with TRBD1. The J segment lost 7 bases and the V segment lost 4 bases, leaving 13 bases of the junction unmatched. The CDR3 runs 15 residues. CDR1 is MDHEN, CDR2 SYDVKM, per germline.

The chain uses TRBV7-2 and TRBJ2-1; TRBD2 agrees at 9 bases. The trim removed 1 base at V and 4 bases at J, leaving 2 bases unmatched. Germline CDR1 is SGHTA and CDR2 is FQGNSA. The CDR3 runs to 15 residues. CDR3 sequence reads: CASSLVSGSYNEQFF. DNA of the CDR3: TGTGCCAGCAGCTTAGTTAGCGGGAGTTACAATGAGCAGTTCTTC.

CDR3 sequence: CASSGMALPYLGGDTQYF. CDR3 nucleotides: TGTGCCAGCAGCGGAATGGCTCTGCCGTACCTGGGTGGAGATACGCAGTATTTT. This chain uses TRBV27 with TRBJ2-3; no definite D call. Per the germline V gene, CDR1 is MNHEY and CDR2 is SMNVEV (reference sequence). Trimming took 6 bases from V and 5 from J, leaving 27 bases between them. The CDR3 spans 18 residues.

The genes are TRBV30 and TRBJ1-2; D is possibly TRBD1 (6 bases). The V gene lost 4 bases and the J gene lost 6 bases, with 12 bases spanning the gap. The CDR3 has 12 residues. Germline CDR1 is GTSNPN and CDR2 is SVGIG (reference sequence). Written as DNA, the CDR3 is TGTGCCTGGACCAACGAGGGGGATGGCTACACCTTC. This gives the protein CAWTNEGDGYTF.

The V call is TRBV15, the J call TRBJ2-2; no definite D call. Trimming removed 5 bases from V and 3 bases from J, with 10 bases in between. The CDR3 contains 14 residues. Germline loops: CDR1 LNHNV, CDR2 YYDKDF (reference sequence). The CDR3 DNA reads as TGTGCCACCAGCCGGACCGTCTACACCGGGGAGCTGTTTTTT. Translated, it gives CATSRTVYTGELFF.

This rearrangement joins TRBV6-6 to TRBJ1-1; a possible D gene is TRBD1 (5 bases). Trimming removed 5 bases from V and 2 bases from J, with 9 bases in between. The CDR3 has 13 amino acids. Germline values: CDR1 MNHNY, CDR2 SVGAGI (reference sequence). This CDR3 reads CASSTRDNTEAFF. As DNA, the CDR3 is TGTGCCAGCAGTACACGGGACAACACTGAAGCTTTCTTT.